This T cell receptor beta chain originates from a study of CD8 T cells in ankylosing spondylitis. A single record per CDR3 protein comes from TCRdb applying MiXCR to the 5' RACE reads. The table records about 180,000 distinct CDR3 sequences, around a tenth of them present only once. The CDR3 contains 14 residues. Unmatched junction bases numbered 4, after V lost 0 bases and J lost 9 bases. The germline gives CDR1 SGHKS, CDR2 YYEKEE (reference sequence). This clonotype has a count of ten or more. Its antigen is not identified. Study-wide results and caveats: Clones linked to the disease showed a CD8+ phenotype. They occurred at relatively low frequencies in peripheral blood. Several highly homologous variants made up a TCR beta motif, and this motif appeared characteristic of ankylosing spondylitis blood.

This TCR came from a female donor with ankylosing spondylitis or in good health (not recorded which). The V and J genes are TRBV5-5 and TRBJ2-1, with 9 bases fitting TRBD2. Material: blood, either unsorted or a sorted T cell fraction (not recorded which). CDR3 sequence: CASSLGAGGVEQFF. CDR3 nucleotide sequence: TGTGCCAGCAGCTTGGGAGCGGGAGGTGTTGAGCAGTTCTTC.